Sequencing of this TCR beta chain was carried out in a study of OX40 agonist ivuxolimab in advanced cancers. The wider study: The dose-escalation group included hepatocellular carcinoma, melanoma, renal cell carcinoma and head and neck cancer. Partial responses, seen in three patients, involved one hepatocellular carcinoma and two cutaneous melanomas.

A remark on this clone: Its cognate antigen is unknown.

Generated by immunoSEQ multiplex PCR, the TCRdb table keeps only in-frame clones and is missing some. Among 65,000 to 75,000 clones listed, roughly 90% were seen once. Study findings and constraints: Expanded clones tended on average to be more numerous among CD8+ T cells than CD4+. With doses of 0.1-3.0 mg/kg, partial responders showed among the lowest clonal expansion.

V was clipped by 2 bases and J by 6 bases; unmatched bases: 4. Germline CDR1 and CDR2: KGHSH and LQKENI. CDR3 length equals 15 residues. Sequenced material: CD4+ or CD8+ T cells sorted from blood, taken in a trial of the OX40 agonist ivuxolimab. The receptor was derived from an adult with an advanced solid tumor such as melanoma, head and neck, liver or kidney cancer. This chain uses TRBV18 with TRBJ2-1; 10 bases are a match to TRBD2. CDR3 coding DNA: TGTGCCAGCTCACCAACCGGGACTAGCGCCAATGAGCAGTTCTTC. It encodes CASSPTGTSANEQFF.